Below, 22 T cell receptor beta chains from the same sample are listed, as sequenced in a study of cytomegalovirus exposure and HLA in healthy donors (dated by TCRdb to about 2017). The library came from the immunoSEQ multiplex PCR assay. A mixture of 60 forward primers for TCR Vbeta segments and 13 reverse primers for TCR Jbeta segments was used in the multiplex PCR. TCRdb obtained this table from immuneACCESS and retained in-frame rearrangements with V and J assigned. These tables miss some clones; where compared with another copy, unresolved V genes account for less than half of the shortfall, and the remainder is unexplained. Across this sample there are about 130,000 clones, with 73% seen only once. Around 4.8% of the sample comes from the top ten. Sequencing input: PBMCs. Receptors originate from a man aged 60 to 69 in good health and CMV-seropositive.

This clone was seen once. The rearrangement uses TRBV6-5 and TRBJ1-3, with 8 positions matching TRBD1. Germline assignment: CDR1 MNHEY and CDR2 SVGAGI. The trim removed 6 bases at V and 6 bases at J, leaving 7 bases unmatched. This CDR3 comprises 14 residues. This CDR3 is CASSADRATNTIYF. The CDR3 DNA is TGTGCCAGCAGCGCGGACAGGGCGACAAACACCATATATTTT.

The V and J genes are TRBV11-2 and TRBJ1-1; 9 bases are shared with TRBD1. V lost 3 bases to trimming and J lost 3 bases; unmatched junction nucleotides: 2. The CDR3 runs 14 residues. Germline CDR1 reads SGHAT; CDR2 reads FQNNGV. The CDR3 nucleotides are TGTGCCAGCAGCTTGACAGGGGGGGACACTGAAGCTTTCTTT. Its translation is CASSLTGGDTEAFF. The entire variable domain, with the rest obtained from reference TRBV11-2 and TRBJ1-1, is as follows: EAGVAQSPRYKIIEKRQSVAFWCNPISGHATLYWYQQILGQGPKLLIQFQNNGVVDDSQLPKDRFSAERLKGVDSTLKIQPAKLEDSAVYLCASSLTGGDTEAFFGQGTRLTVV.

The CDR3 DNA reads TGTGCCAGCAGCACTAATCTAGCGGGGGGGGTGGATACGCAGTATTTT. The encoded protein is CASSTNLAGGVDTQYF. This chain joins TRBV7-2 and TRBJ2-3; 12 bases line up with TRBD2. Germline-derived CDR1 and CDR2 are SGHTA and FQGNSA. The J segment lost 6 bases and the V segment lost 5 bases, leaving 9 bases of the junction unmatched. The CDR3 length is 16 residues.

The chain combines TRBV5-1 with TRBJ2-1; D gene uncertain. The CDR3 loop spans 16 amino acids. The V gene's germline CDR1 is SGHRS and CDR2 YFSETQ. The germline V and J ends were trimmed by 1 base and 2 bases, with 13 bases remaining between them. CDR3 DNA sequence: TGCGCCAGCAGCTTGTTCAGCCTAGTGCCCTACAATGAGCAGTTCTTC. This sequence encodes CASSLFSLVPYNEQFF.

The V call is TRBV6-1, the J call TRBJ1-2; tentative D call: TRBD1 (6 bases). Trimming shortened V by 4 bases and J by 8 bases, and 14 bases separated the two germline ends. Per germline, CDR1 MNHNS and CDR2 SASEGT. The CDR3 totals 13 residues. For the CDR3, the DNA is TGTGCCAGCAGTGCTACCAGGGGTGACGGCTACACCTTC. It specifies CASSATRGDGYTF.

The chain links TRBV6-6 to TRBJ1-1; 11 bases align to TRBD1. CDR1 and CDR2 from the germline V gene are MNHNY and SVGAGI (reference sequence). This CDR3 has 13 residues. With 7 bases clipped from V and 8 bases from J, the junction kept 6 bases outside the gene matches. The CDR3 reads CASTSGTGGEAFF. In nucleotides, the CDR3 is TGTGCCAGCACTTCTGGGACAGGGGGAGAAGCTTTCTTT.

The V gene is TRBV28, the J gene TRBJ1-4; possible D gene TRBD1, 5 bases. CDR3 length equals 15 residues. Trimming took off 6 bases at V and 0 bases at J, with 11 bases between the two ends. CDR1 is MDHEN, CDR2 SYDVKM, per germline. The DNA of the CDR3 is TGTGCCAGCAGATCCGACAGATCAACTAATGAAAAACTGTTTTTT. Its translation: CASRSDRSTNEKLFF.

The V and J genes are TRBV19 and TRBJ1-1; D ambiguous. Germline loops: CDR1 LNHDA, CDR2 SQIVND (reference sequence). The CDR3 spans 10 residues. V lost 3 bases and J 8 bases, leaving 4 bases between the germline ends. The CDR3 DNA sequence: TGTGCCAGTAGTATGGGCGAAGCTTTCTTT. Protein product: CASSMGEAFF.

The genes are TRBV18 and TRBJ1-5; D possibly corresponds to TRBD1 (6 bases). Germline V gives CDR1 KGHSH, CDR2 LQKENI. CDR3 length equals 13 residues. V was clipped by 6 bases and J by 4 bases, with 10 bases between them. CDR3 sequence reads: CASSGQTNQPQHF. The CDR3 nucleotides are TGTGCCAGCTCCGGACAGACGAATCAGCCCCAGCATTTT.

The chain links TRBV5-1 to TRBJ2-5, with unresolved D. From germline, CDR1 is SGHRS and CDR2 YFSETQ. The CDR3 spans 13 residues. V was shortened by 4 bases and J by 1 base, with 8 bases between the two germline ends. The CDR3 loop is CASSVSSQETQYF. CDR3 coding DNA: TGCGCCAGCAGCGTATCTAGCCAAGAGACCCAGTACTTC.

The CDR3 protein is CASEMAQYF. CDR3 nucleotide sequence: TGTGCCAGCGAGATGGCCCAGTACTTC. The chain joins TRBV2 to TRBJ2-5; D remains unclear. Per the germline V gene, CDR1 is SNHLY and CDR2 is FYNNEI. Deletions cut 8 bases from V and 9 bases from J, with 7 bases between. This CDR3 region has 9 residues.

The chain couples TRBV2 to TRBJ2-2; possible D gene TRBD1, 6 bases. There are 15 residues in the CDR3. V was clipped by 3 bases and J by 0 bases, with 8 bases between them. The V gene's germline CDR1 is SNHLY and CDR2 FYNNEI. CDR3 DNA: TGTGCCAGCAGTGAGGGGACACCGAACACCGGGGAGCTGTTTTTT. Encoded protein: CASSEGTPNTGELFF.

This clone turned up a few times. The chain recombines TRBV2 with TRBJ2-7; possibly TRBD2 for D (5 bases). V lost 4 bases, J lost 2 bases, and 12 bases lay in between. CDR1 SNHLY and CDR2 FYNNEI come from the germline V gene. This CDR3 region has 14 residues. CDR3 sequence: CASSVGQTTYEQYF. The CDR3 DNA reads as TGTGCCAGCAGTGTAGGGCAGACTACCTACGAGCAGTACTTC. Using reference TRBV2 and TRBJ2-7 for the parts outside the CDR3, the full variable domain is EPEVTQTPSHQVTQMGQEVILRCVPISNHLYFYWYRQILGQKVEFLVSFYNNEISEKSEIFDDQFSVERPDGSNFTLKIRSTKLEDSAMYFCASSVGQTTYEQYFGPGTRLTVT.

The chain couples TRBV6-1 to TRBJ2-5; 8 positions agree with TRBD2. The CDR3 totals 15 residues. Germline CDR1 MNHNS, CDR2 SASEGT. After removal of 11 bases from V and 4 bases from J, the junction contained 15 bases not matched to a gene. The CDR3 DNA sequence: TGTGCCTCCAGGGGAGCGGGGGCTGGGTTAGAGACCCAGTACTTC. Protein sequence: CASRGAGAGLETQYF.

CDR3 in amino acids: CASSSVQGYDQPQHF. CDR3 DNA: TGTGCCAGCAGTTCAGTTCAGGGTTACGATCAGCCCCAGCATTTT. This chain connects TRBV6-6 to TRBJ1-5, with D perhaps matching TRBD1 (5 bases). Deletions cut 4 bases from V and 5 bases from J, with 15 bases between. The CDR3 has 15 amino acids. CDR1 MNHNY and CDR2 SVGAGI come from the germline V gene (reference sequence).

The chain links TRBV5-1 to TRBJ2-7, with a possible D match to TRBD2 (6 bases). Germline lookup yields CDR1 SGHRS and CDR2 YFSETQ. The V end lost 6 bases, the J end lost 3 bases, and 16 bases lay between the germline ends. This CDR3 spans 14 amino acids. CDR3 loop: CASKSGDSFYEQYF. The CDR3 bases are TGCGCCAGCAAATCCGGGGACTCATTCTACGAGCAGTACTTC.

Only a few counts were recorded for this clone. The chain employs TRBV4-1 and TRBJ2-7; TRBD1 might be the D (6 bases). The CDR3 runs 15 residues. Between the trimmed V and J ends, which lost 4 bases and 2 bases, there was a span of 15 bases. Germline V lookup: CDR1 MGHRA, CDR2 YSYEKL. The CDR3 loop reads CASSPYPQGPYEQYF. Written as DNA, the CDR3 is TGCGCCAGCAGCCCTTACCCTCAGGGGCCCTACGAGCAGTACTTC.

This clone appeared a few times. The CDR3 is CASRRFSGDSPYEQYF. Written as DNA, the CDR3 is TGTGCCAGCAGGAGATTTAGCGGGGATTCCCCCTACGAGCAGTACTTC. The chain couples TRBV27 to TRBJ2-7, with TRBD2 matching 8 bases. The trim removed 6 bases at V and 2 bases at J, leaving 12 bases unmatched. The CDR3 runs to 16 residues. CDR1 MNHEY and CDR2 SMNVEV come from the germline V gene (reference sequence).

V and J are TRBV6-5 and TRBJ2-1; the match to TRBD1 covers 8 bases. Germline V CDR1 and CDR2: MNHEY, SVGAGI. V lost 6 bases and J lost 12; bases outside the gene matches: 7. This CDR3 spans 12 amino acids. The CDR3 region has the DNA TGTGCCAGCAGGAAGGACAGGGAACGGCAGTTCTTC. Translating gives CASRKDRERQFF.

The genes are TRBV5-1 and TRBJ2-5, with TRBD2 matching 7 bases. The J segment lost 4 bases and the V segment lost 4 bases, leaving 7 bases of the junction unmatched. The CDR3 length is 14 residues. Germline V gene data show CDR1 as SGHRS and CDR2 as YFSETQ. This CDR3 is CASSPGPSGETQYF. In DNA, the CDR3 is TGCGCCAGCAGCCCCGGTCCTAGCGGAGAGACCCAGTACTTC.

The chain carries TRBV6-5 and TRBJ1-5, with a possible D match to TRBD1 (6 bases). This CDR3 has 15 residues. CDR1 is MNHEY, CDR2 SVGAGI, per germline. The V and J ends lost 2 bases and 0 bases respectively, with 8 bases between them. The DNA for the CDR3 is TGTGCCAGCAGTTACGGGGGACATAGCAATCAGCCCCAGCATTTT. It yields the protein CASSYGGHSNQPQHF.

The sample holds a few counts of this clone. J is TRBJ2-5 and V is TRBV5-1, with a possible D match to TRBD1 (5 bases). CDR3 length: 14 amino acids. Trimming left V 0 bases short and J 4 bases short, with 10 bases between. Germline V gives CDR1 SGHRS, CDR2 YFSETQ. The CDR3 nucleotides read TGCGCCAGCAGCTTGGAGGGGTTAGGAGAGACCCAGTACTTC. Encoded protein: CASSLEGLGETQYF.